A single sample gave rise to the 24 T cell receptor beta chains below, sequenced in a study of response to subunit inactivated influenza vaccine. TCRdb ran MiXCR on the RT-PCR reads and lists one entry per CDR3 protein. The sample comprises more than 500,000 distinct CDR3 sequences, around 11% of which are singletons, and 11% rests with the top ten. These records were also assigned to another study, of T cells expressing NK-cell markers. That study adds: Synthesis of TCR beta cDNA relied on 5'RACE template switching carrying UMIs.

Sequences were derived from PBMCs from blood, sampled on the day of vaccination. These receptors were collected from a man in his fifties or sixties who received an inactivated influenza vaccine.

The sample holds many counts of this clonotype. The chain uses TRBV4-3 and TRBJ1-4, with a weak D call TRBD1 (5 bases). The V gene's germline CDR1 is LGHNA and CDR2 YSLEER. There are 16 residues in the CDR3. Deletions cut 4 bases from V and 8 bases from J, with 20 bases between. CDR3 sequence (DNA): TGCGCCAGCAGCCCTACACCCGCAGGGCGCGGGGAAAAACTGTTTTTT. Amino acids: CASSPTPAGRGEKLFF.

This clonotype appeared a few times. The rearrangement joins TRBV20-1 to TRBJ2-7; 7 nucleotides match TRBD2. Germline CDR1 DFQATT, CDR2 SNEGSKA (reference sequence). Trimming took 3 bases from V and 0 from J; bases not matched to a gene: 5. The CDR3 sequence is 14 residues long. Here the CDR3 DNA reads TGCAGTGCTAGCGGGCGGGGGAGCTCCTACGAGCAGTACTTC. Residues: CSASGRGSSYEQYF.

This clonotype has only a few counts. The rearrangement links TRBV28 to TRBJ2-7, with D perhaps matching TRBD1 (5 bases). The CDR3 extends over 15 amino acids. The germline V and J ends were trimmed by 6 bases and 2 bases, with 17 bases remaining between them. Germline-derived CDR1 and CDR2 are MDHEN and SYDVKM. Here the CDR3 reads CASRLTGWVAYEQYF. The CDR3 nucleotides read TGTGCCAGCAGGCTAACAGGTTGGGTAGCCTACGAGCAGTACTTC.

The chain is built from TRBV7-2 and TRBJ2-1, with D perhaps assigned TRBD1 or TRBD2 (5 bases each). The CDR3 sequence is 13 residues long. The germline V gene has CDR1 SGHTA and CDR2 FQGNSA. The V end lost 3 bases, the J end lost 8 bases, and 11 bases lay between the germline ends. The CDR3: CASSFLEGYEQFF. CDR3 nucleotide sequence: TGTGCCAGCAGCTTCCTCGAGGGGTATGAGCAGTTCTTC.

The sample holds a few counts of this clonotype. The chain is built from TRBV12-3 or TRBV12-4 and TRBJ1-4, with 8 bases that match TRBD1. V gave up 6 bases and J gave up 5 bases; unmatched junction bases: 5. This CDR3 region has 14 residues. As DNA, the CDR3 is TGTGCCAGCAGAACCCGGACAGGGAATGAAAAACTGTTTTTT. Amino acids: CASRTRTGNEKLFF.

This clonotype appeared many times. J is TRBJ2-7 and V is TRBV5-1; D perhaps matches TRBD1 (5 bases). CDR1 and CDR2 from the germline V gene are SGHRS and YFSETQ. V was pared by 0 bases and J by 3 bases, with 13 bases between. This CDR3 region has 15 residues. Here the CDR3 DNA reads TGCGCCAGCAGCTTGGAAGGGCAGGGATTCTACGAGCAGTACTTC. The encoded protein is CASSLEGQGFYEQYF.

This clonotype was seen only a few times. The chain carries TRBV28 and TRBJ2-6, with D hard to call. Germline V lookup: CDR1 MDHEN, CDR2 SYDVKM. The V and J ends lost 1 base and 2 bases respectively, with 12 bases between them. The CDR3 extends over 17 amino acids. The DNA for the CDR3 is TGTGCCAGCAGTTTATCTCCAAGTCGCGCTGGGGCCAACGTCCTGACTTTC. This gives the protein CASSLSPSRAGANVLTF.

There are a few counts of this clonotype. The chain employs TRBV7-2 and TRBJ2-7, with TRBD1 identical over 9 bases. Germline V CDR1 and CDR2: SGHTA, FQGNSA. V dropped 3 bases and J dropped 3; count of bases not matched to a gene: 3. The CDR3 is made up of 14 amino acids. CDR3 sequence reads: CASSFDRGYYEQYF. The CDR3, as DNA: TGTGCCAGCAGCTTTGACAGGGGGTACTACGAGCAGTACTTC.

This clonotype was picked up many times. The genes are TRBV3-1 and TRBJ2-2; maybe TRBD2 (6 bases). Trimming removed 6 bases from V and 4 bases from J, with 15 bases in between. This CDR3 is 15 amino acids long. CDR1 and CDR2 (germline): LGHDT, YNNKEL (reference sequence). In DNA, the CDR3 is TGTGCCAGCAGTACCGGGACTCTCGGCACCGGGGAGCTGTTTTTT. Translating gives CASSTGTLGTGELFF. The complete variable domain, with remaining parts taken from reference TRBV3-1 and TRBJ2-2, reads DTAVSQTPKYLVTQMGNDKSIKCEQNLGHDTMYWYKQDSKKFLKIMFSYNNKELIINETVPNRFSPKSPDKAHLNLHINSLELGDSAVYFCASSTGTLGTGELFFGEGSRLTVL.

A few counts support this clonotype. The chain joins TRBV14 to TRBJ2-1; 7 positions match TRBD2. This CDR3 comprises 15 residues. The germline gives CDR1 SGHDN, CDR2 FVKESK. Losses at the gene ends were 4 bases for V and 1 base for J; bases not matched to a gene: 4. CDR3 nucleotide sequence: TGTGCCAGCAGCCTTAGCGGGCGTTCCTACAATGAGCAGTTCTTC. It codes for CASSLSGRSYNEQFF.

The V and J genes are TRBV4-2 and TRBJ2-5; 11 bases align to TRBD1. The germline V gene has CDR1 LGHNA and CDR2 YNFKEQ. J was trimmed by 5 bases and V by 3 bases; bases with no gene match: 8. This CDR3 is built from 16 residues. The CDR3 DNA is TGTGCCAGCAGCCAGGAAGGACAGGGGGCGAGGGAGACCCAGTACTTC. Amino acid sequence: CASSQEGQGARETQYF.

The V call is TRBV28, the J call TRBJ1-6, with D unresolved. Germline CDR1 and CDR2: MDHEN and SYDVKM. The V and J ends lost 2 bases and 8 bases respectively, with 4 bases between them. The CDR3 loop spans 12 amino acids. The CDR3 sequence: CASSLVDSPLHF. Written as DNA, the CDR3 is TGTGCCAGCAGTTTAGTCGATTCACCCCTCCACTTT.

J is TRBJ1-5 and V is TRBV6-5, with D perhaps matching TRBD1 (5 bases). This CDR3 is built from 19 residues. V was clipped by 0 bases and J by 0 bases, with 18 bases between them. Germline V CDR1 and CDR2: MNHEY, SVGAGI. As DNA, the CDR3 is TGTGCCAGCAGTTACTCGGTCTCCAGGGTGCAACATAGCAATCAGCCCCAGCATTTT. Translating gives CASSYSVSRVQHSNQPQHF.

This clonotype has more than one count but fewer than ten. The rearrangement links TRBV5-1 to TRBJ1-1, with TRBD1 as a possible D gene (5 bases). The CDR3 extends over 14 amino acids. The germline gives CDR1 SGHRS, CDR2 YFSETQ. V lost 6 bases and J lost 0, with 12 bases in between. CDR3 DNA sequence: TGCGCCAGCAAATTCCCGGGGCTGAACACTGAAGCTTTCTTT. It specifies CASKFPGLNTEAFF. Supplemented by reference TRBV5-1 and TRBJ1-1, the full variable domain reads KAGVTQTPRYLIKTRGQQVTLSCSPISGHRSVSWYQQTPGQGLQFLFEYFSETQRNKGNFPGRFSGRQFSNSRSEMNVSTLELGDSALYLCASKFPGLNTEAFFGQGTRLTVV.

This chain uses TRBV20-1 with TRBJ2-5, with D perhaps TRBD2 (5 bases). Germline CDR1 DFQATT, CDR2 SNEGSKA (reference sequence). Deletions cut 5 bases from V and 1 base from J, with 17 bases between. The CDR3 spans 15 residues. CDR3: CSAATNRESQETQYF. The CDR3 DNA reads as TGCAGTGCTGCGACTAATAGGGAGTCCCAAGAGACCCAGTACTTC.

This clonotype has only a few counts. This rearrangement joins TRBV10-3 to TRBJ2-5; 9 nucleotides align to TRBD1. The V segment lost 7 bases and the J segment 5 bases; nucleotides outside the gene matches: 11. This CDR3 is built from 15 residues. Germline V gene data show CDR1 as ENHRY and CDR2 as SYGVKD. CDR3 DNA: TGTGCCATCAACATGAAACAGGGGGCTAGGGAGACCCAGTACTTC. Protein: CAINMKQGARETQYF.

CDR3 DNA sequence: TGTGCCACCAGTGACCCCGGACACTACGGGGAGCTGTTTTTT. This translates into CATSDPGHYGELFF. The V gene is TRBV24-1, the J gene TRBJ2-2; possible D gene TRBD1, 5 bases. CDR1 KGHDR and CDR2 SFDVKD come from the germline V gene. V lost 4 bases and J lost 7, with 12 bases in between. This CDR3 has 14 residues.

This clonotype was counted only a few times. The chain has TRBV28 and TRBJ1-5; no clear D gene. Germline V lookup: CDR1 MDHEN, CDR2 SYDVKM. V lost 7 bases to trimming and J lost 11 bases, with 18 bases between them. This CDR3 is built from 13 residues. The CDR3, as DNA: TGTGCCAGCATTCCCACGGGCATAAAGGCCCAGCATTTT. Translation: CASIPTGIKAQHF. Filled out from reference TRBV28 and TRBJ1-5, the complete variable domain reads DVKVTQSSRYLVKRTGEKVFLECVQDMDHENMFWYRQDPGLGLRLIYFSYDVKMKEKGDIPEGYSVSREKKERFSLILESASTNQTSMYLCASIPTGIKAQHFGDGTRLSIL.

A few counts support this clonotype. The J gene is TRBJ2-1, the V gene TRBV9; tentative D call: TRBD1 (5 bases). The CDR3 totals 13 residues. Trimming removed 3 bases at V and 7 bases at J, with 11 bases between. From germline, CDR1 is SGDLS and CDR2 YYNGEE. The CDR3 nucleotides are TGTGCCAGCAGCGGCAGGGTTACGAATGAGCAGTTCTTC. It codes for CASSGRVTNEQFF.

The V call is TRBV6-5, the J call TRBJ1-2, with TRBD1 matching 8 bases. V trimming: 0 bases; J trimming: 6 bases; junction bases outside the gene matches: 3. Germline V gives CDR1 MNHEY, CDR2 SVGAGI. The CDR3 sequence is 14 residues long. The DNA for the CDR3 is TGTGCCAGCAGTTACTCGATGACAGGGGATGGCTACACCTTC. Translation gives CASSYSMTGDGYTF.

The chain recombines TRBV12-3 or TRBV12-4 with TRBJ2-2; the match to TRBD1 covers 9 bases. V lost 6 bases, J lost 3 bases, and 8 bases stayed unmatched. The CDR3 runs 16 residues. CDR3 protein: CASRGPGQGYTGELFF. The CDR3 nucleotides are TGTGCCAGCAGAGGCCCGGGACAGGGATACACCGGGGAGCTGTTTTTT.

This clonotype was counted at least ten times. The chain recombines TRBV24-1 with TRBJ2-1, with a weak D call TRBD2 (7 bases). The germline V gene encodes CDR1 KGHDR and CDR2 SFDVKD. The germline V and J ends were trimmed by 8 bases and 9 bases, with 31 bases remaining between them. This CDR3 comprises 18 residues. The chain's CDR3 is CATTGTRGKAGEYSEQFF. The CDR3, as DNA: TGTGCCACCACGGGGACAAGGGGGAAGGCGGGAGAGTATAGTGAGCAGTTCTTC.

This chain joins TRBV18 and TRBJ2-3; tentatively, D is TRBD1 (6 bases). Germline V gene lookup returns CDR1 KGHSH and CDR2 LQKENI. The CDR3 totals 16 residues. With 0 bases removed from V and 4 bases from J, the gap between germline ends came to 14 bases. The CDR3 DNA is TGTGCCAGCTCACCACCCGGGACACCGACGGCAGATACGCAGTATTTT. The encoded protein is CASSPPGTPTADTQYF.

This clonotype occurred many times. The V gene is TRBV3-1, the J gene TRBJ2-7; no clear D. Germline CDR1 reads LGHDT; CDR2 reads YNNKEL (reference sequence). There are 14 residues in the CDR3. Trimming stripped 4 bases from V and 0 bases from J, with 10 bases between. CDR3 coding DNA: TGTGCCAGCAGCCCCCTTAGAGACTCCTACGAGCAGTACTTC. It translates to CASSPLRDSYEQYF.